A single sample is the source of the 2 T cell receptor beta chains below, sequenced in a study of PD-1 blockade in classical Hodgkin lymphoma. Each and every patient relapsed after autologous stem cell transplantation, and patients got differing brentuximab vedotin exposure. Measured with immunoSEQ multiplex PCR; TCRdb has only the in-frame clones, and not every one. The table shows more than 90,000 clones, with approximately 80% occurring only once. Sequencing was performed on peripheral blood mononuclear cells (PBMCs), taken before the second cycle of nivolumab. The receptor source for this set is a human donor with classical Hodgkin lymphoma.

This sequence joins TRBV5-6 and TRBJ2-1, with TRBD2 identical over 7 bases. The V gene's germline CDR1 is SGHDT and CDR2 YYEEEE. CDR3 size: 17 residues. The junction had 12 bases not matched to a gene; V was cut back by 4 bases and J by 2 bases. This chain's CDR3 is CASSQEGGRRTYNEQFF. CDR3 coding DNA: TGTGCCAGCAGCCAGGAGGGCGGGAGACGTACCTACAATGAGCAGTTCTTC.

This chain joins TRBV6-5 and TRBJ1-2, with 10 bases identical to TRBD1. Germline V gives CDR1 MNHEY, CDR2 SVGAGI. The CDR3 loop spans 15 amino acids. V shed 5 bases and J 5 bases; nucleotides not matched to a gene: 8. This chain's CDR3 is CASSRIRDRGYGYTF. For the CDR3, the DNA is TGTGCCAGCAGTCGAATCCGGGACAGGGGTTATGGCTACACCTTC.